This T cell receptor beta chain derives from a study of blood T cell repertoires in COVID-19 (dated by TCRdb to about 2020). Broadly, across the study: The collaborator samples originated in the United States, Italy and Spain and spanned the acute and convalescent phases of COVID-19. Where HLA class I and class II types were available, the types were taken from metadata supplied by the sample provider, not from assay-based typing. A freely available public database, intended as a resource for researchers studying the immune response to SARS-CoV-2, is where the repertoires were released. Samples were obtained from the ongoing ImmuneRACE study (first 160 participants) and from roughly 1,300 subjects provided by 6 global collaborators. The prospective study material was composed of cDNA or gDNA derived from T cells, B-cell-depleted T cells, or PBMCs. The dataset comprised deeply sampled blood TCRbeta repertoires from subjects exposed to, actively infected with, or recovered from COVID-19. Nearly every sample came with metadata listing a de-identified subject ID, COVID-19 status, age in years and sex.

Whole blood was collected in K2EDTA tubes by collaborating institutions according to the institutions' own protocols. For TCRbeta analysis, collaborators shipped samples as frozen whole blood, isolated PBMCs, or DNA extracted from either of those sample types. Overall study outcomes, separate from this receptor: The quantity of clinical and demographic metadata differed by source and by participant and was supplied without curation.

The CDR3 runs 11 residues from the cysteine to the phenylalanine. Just CDR3 DNA is preserved here, 33 bases in frame from base 1. The germline V end is reduced by 10 bases and the J end by 4 bases; junction bases left unmatched: 4. The germline V gene supplies CDR1 MGHDK and CDR2 SYGVNS. Of note for this clone: Its antigen is still unknown. No much larger clone exists at a distance of one base, and base qualities are not known.

TCRbeta CDR3 regions were amplified from genomic DNA using the immunoSEQ Assay, a bias-controlled multiplex PCR. From the authors' description of their analysis: Within the assay, amplification of reference gene primers was used to estimate how many nucleated cells each sample contained. To quantify the absolute abundance of each unique TCRbeta CDR3 rearrangement, sequence reads were collapsed and filtered. Productive Simpson clonality was computed per sample as the square root of Simpson's diversity index over productive rearrangements. The table comes from immuneACCESS by way of TCRdb, which keeps in-frame sequences with V and J called. Part of the clones is missing from these tables; in studies checked, under half for an unresolved V gene and the rest for unknown reasons. That table supplies the V and J calls and clone size; D and trimming were determined from the DNA. Within this sample are under 30,000 clones, with 92% of them counted one time only. The biggest ten clones account for around 2.4% of the sample.

The specimen was peripheral blood. The receptor was derived from a man between 45 and 60 years old with active COVID-19. The sequence links TRBV25-1 to TRBJ2-7, and TRBD1 matches 7 of the central bases. In nucleotides, the sequence is TGTGCCATAGGGACAGCGTACGAGCAGTACTTC. Translated, this gives CAIGTAYEQYF.